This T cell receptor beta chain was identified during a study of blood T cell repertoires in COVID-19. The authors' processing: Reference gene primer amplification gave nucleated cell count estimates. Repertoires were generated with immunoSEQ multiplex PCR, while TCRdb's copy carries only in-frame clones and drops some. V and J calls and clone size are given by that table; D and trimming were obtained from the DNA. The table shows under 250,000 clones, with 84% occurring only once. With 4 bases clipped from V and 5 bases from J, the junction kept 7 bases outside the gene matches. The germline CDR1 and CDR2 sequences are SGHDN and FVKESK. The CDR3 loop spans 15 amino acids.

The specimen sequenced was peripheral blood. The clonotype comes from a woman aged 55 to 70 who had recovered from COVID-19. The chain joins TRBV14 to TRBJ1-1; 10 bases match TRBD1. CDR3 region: CASSLAGTGVTEAFF. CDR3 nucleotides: TGTGCCAGCAGCCTAGCCGGGACAGGGGTTACTGAAGCTTTCTTT.